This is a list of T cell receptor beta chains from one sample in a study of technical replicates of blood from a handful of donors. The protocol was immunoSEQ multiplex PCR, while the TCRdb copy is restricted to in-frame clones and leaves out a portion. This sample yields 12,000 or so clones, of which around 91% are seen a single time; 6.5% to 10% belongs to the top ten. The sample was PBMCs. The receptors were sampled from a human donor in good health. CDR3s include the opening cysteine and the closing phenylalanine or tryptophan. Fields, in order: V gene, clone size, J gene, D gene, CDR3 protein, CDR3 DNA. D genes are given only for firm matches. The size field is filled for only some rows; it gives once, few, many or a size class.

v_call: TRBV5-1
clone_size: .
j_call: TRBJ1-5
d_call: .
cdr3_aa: CASSLAERGPQHF
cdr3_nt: TGCGCCAGCAGCTTGGCGGAGCGGGGGCCCCAGCATTTT

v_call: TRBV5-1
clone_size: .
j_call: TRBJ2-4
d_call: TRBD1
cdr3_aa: CASSPRTGERAKNIQYF
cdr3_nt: TGCGCCAGCAGCCCCCGGACAGGGGAGAGGGCCAAAAACATTCAGTACTTC

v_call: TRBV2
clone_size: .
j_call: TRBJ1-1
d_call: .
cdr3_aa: CASSAASGGTEAFF
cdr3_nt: TGTGCCAGCAGTGCAGCCTCGGGGGGCACTGAAGCTTTCTTT

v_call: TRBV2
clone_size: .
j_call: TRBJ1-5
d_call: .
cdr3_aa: CASRLRDTSNQPQHF
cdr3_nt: TGTGCCAGCAGACTCCGGGACACTAGCAATCAGCCCCAGCATTTT

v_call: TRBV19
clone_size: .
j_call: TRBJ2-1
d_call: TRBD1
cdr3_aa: CASSISSGTGRDEQFF
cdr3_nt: TGTGCCAGTAGTATATCCTCTGGGACAGGGAGGGATGAGCAGTTCTTC

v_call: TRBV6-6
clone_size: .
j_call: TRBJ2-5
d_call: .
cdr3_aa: CASSSTGVQETQYF
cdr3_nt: TGTGCCAGCAGCAGTACGGGGGTTCAAGAGACCCAGTACTTC

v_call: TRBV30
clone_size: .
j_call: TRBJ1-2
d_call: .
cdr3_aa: CAWSVQARHTF
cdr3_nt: TGTGCCTGGAGTGTACAGGCCCGGCACACCTTC

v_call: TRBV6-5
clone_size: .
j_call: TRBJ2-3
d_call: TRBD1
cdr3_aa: CASTKTGGGDTQYF
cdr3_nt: TGTGCCAGCACCAAGACAGGGGGCGGAGATACGCAGTATTTT

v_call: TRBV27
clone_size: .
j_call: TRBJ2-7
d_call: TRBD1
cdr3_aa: CASSLGTGPYEQYF
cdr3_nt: TGTGCCAGCAGTTTAGGGACAGGGCCCTACGAGCAGTACTTC

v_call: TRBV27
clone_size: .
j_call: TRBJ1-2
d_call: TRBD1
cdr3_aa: CASSLNQGAHGYTF
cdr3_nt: TGTGCCAGCAGTTTAAATCAGGGGGCGCACGGCTACACCTTC

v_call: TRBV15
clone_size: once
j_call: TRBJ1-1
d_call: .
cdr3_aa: CATSRARTAEAFF
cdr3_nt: TGTGCCACCAGCAGAGCTCGGACAGCTGAAGCTTTCTTT

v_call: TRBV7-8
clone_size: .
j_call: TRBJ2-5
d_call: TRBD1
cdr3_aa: CASSSQGLGQETQYF
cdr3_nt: TGTGCCAGCAGCTCACAGGGGTTGGGCCAAGAGACCCAGTACTTC

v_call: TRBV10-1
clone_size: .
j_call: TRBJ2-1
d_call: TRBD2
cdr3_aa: CASGHQLAGVFNEQFF
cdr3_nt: TGCGCCTCGGGACACCAACTAGCGGGAGTCTTCAATGAGCAGTTCTTC

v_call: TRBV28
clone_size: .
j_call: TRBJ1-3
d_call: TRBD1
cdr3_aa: CASSFTGTGGNTIYF
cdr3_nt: TGTGCCAGCAGTTTCACAGGGACAGGGGGAAACACCATATATTTT

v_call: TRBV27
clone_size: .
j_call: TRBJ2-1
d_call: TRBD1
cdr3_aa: CASSPTGVNEQFF
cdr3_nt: TGTGCCAGCAGCCCGACAGGGGTTAATGAGCAGTTCTTC

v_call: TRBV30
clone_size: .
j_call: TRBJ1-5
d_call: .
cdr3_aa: CAWSVLGRAGGGPQHF
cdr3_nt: TGTGCCTGGAGTGTACTCGGCCGCGCGGGAGGGGGGCCCCAGCATTTT

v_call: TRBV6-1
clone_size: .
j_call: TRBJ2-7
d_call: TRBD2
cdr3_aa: CASRGLAGDYEQYF
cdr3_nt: TGTGCCAGCAGAGGACTAGCGGGTGACTACGAGCAGTACTTC

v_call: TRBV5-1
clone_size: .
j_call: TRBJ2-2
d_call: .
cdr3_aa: CASRPRPGSYGELFF
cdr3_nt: TGCGCCAGCAGACCGCGTCCGGGTTCATACGGGGAGCTGTTTTTT

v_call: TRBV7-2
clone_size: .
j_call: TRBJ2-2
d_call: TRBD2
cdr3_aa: CASSSQASGSTPGELFF
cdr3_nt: TGTGCCAGCAGCTCACAGGCTAGCGGGAGTACCCCCGGGGAGCTGTTTTTT

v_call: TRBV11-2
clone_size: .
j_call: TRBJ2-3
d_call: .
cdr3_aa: CASSLSGGTDTQYF
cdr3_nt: TGTGCCAGCAGCTTATCCGGAGGCACAGATACGCAGTATTTT

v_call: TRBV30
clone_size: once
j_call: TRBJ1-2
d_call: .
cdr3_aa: CAWTSPSDGYTF
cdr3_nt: TGTGCCTGGACCTCCCCTTCGGATGGCTACACCTTC

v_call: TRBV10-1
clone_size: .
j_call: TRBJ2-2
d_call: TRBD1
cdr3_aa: CASSPTGLFPGELFF
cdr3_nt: TGCGCCAGCAGTCCGACAGGGTTGTTCCCCGGGGAGCTGTTTTTT

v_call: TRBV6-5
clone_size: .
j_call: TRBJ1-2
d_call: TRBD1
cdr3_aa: CASSYDRGYGYTF
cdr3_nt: TGTGCCAGCAGTTATGACAGGGGATATGGCTACACCTTC

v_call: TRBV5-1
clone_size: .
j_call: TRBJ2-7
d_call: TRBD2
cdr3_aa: CASSLIGRAPYEQYF
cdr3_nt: TGCGCCAGCAGCTTGATCGGGAGGGCCCCCTACGAGCAGTACTTC